The source of this TCR beta chain is a study of blood T cells in healthy people across ages. Findings of the study overall: It was held that the diversity estimates obtained from one million T cells were underestimates. Unknown donor CMV status possibly confounded expanded clonotype changes.

CDR1 SQVTM and CDR2 ANQGSEA come from the germline V gene. The length of the CDR3 is 11 residues. This clonotype was picked up many times. Its target is not known. A sample-barcoded 5' primer and a J-beta primer mix were used in a second PCR of roughly 7 to 11 cycles. TCRdb fed the 5' RACE reads into MiXCR, producing one record per CDR3 protein. The sample has about 1.8 million distinct CDR3 sequences, approximately 50% seen once. Specimen: blood. The sequence was obtained from a woman aged 40 to 50 in good health. The chain joins TRBV29-1 to TRBJ2-4, with 7 bases identical to TRBD1. The J call may not be correct, given that the DNA end is closer to TRBJ2-7. The chain's CDR3 is CSVDRVGEQYF. The CDR3 coding sequence is TGCAGCGTCGACAGGGTCGGCGAGCAGTACTTC.